The 3 T cell receptor beta chains in this list originate from one sample, sequenced in a study of control samples from healthy donors and cancer patients. The method was immunoSEQ multiplex PCR; TCRdb's version includes in-frame clones alone and lacks a portion of them. The sample consists of fewer than 250,000 clones, 91% of them appearing once. The sequencing sample was made of blood. The receptors shown here come from a man between 25 and 39 years old in good health.

The genes are TRBV9 and TRBJ1-6; a possible D gene is TRBD1 (5 bases). V was pared by 5 bases and J by 6 bases, with 12 bases between. This CDR3 is built from 14 residues. Germline CDR1 reads SGDLS; CDR2 reads YYNGEE. CDR3 nucleotide sequence: TGTGCCAGCAGGAAGGACATTCTTAATTCACCCCTCCACTTT. This codes for CASRKDILNSPLHF.

The chain carries TRBV15 and TRBJ1-4; D gene unclear. Trimming removed 3 bases at V and 0 bases at J, with 8 bases between. There are 15 residues in the CDR3. Germline values: CDR1 LNHNV, CDR2 YYDKDF (reference sequence). CDR3 sequence: CATSSTTATNEKLFF. The DNA for the CDR3 is TGTGCCACCAGCAGTACCACGGCAACTAATGAAAAACTGTTTTTT.

The genes are TRBV5-1 and TRBJ2-3; 8 nucleotides match TRBD1. J gave up 2 bases and V 4 bases, and 6 bases lay outside the gene matches. The germline CDR1 and CDR2 sequences are SGHRS and YFSETQ. CDR3 length: 15 amino acids. The CDR3 DNA follows: TGCGCCAGCAGCCCTCAGGGGGCGGACACAGATACGCAGTATTTT. Translated: CASSPQGADTDTQYF. The full variable domain, with the rest looked up from reference TRBV5-1 and TRBJ2-3, is KAGVTQTPRYLIKTRGQQVTLSCSPISGHRSVSWYQQTPGQGLQFLFEYFSETQRNKGNFPGRFSGRQFSNSRSEMNVSTLELGDSALYLCASSPQGADTDTQYFGPGTRLTVL.